The rows below give T cell receptor beta chains drawn from one sample of a study of cytomegalovirus exposure and HLA in healthy donors. Method: immunoSEQ multiplex PCR; TCRdb's copy keeps in-frame clones and lacks some. The sample carries 90,000 to 130,000 clones, 65% to 75% recorded once. The material sequenced was PBMCs. These receptors were taken from a man under 40 in good health and CMV-seropositive. The CDR3 runs from the conserved cysteine through the conserved F or W. Fields, in order: CDR3 protein, CDR3 DNA, clone size, D gene, J gene, V gene. The D gene is left open where the match is weak. Clone size appears in some rows only: once, few, many, or a class for an expanded clone.

CASRDFRGSGYTF TGTGCCAGCAGGGATTTCAGGGGAAGTGGCTACACCTTC . . TRBJ1-2 TRBV6-1
CASSLGSGGGQPQHF TGTGCCAGCAGCTTGGGGAGCGGGGGCGGGCAGCCCCAGCATTTT . . TRBJ1-5 TRBV5-6
CSSTPTGYYEQYF TGTTCCAGCACCCCGACAGGGTACTACGAGCAGTACTTC . TRBD1 TRBJ2-7 TRBV7-9
CASSDRYTGELFF TGCGCCAGCAGTGACAGATACACCGGGGAGCTGTTTTTT . . TRBJ2-2 TRBV10-1
CASSITGTGLGNTIYF TGTGCCAGTAGTATCACCGGGACAGGGCTCGGAAACACCATATATTTT . TRBD1 TRBJ1-3 TRBV19
CATSLPWSYNSPLHF TGTGCCACGTCCCTACCCTGGTCCTATAATTCCCCCCTCCACTTT . . TRBJ1-6 TRBV28
CASSPELADRTDTQYF TGTGCCAGCAGCCCGGAGCTAGCGGACCGCACAGATACGCAGTATTTT . TRBD2 TRBJ2-3 TRBV7-2
CASGLGGTEAFF TGTGCTAGTGGTTTGGGCGGCACTGAAGCTTTCTTT few . TRBJ1-1 TRBV12-5
CASSQEERLAGDPSTDTQYF TGCGCCAGCAGCCAAGAAGAGAGGCTAGCGGGGGACCCTAGCACAGATACGCAGTATTTT once TRBD2 TRBJ2-3 TRBV4-3
CASSWDRDTDTQYF TGTGCCAGCAGTTGGGACAGGGACACAGATACGCAGTATTTT . TRBD1 TRBJ2-3 TRBV28
CASSDLLVLGSEAEQYF TGTGCCAGCAGTGATTTACTTGTTTTAGGATCGGAGGCCGAGCAGTACTTC . . TRBJ2-7 TRBV27
CASTDRGYGYTF TGTGCCAGCACGGACAGGGGCTATGGCTACACCTTC . TRBD1 TRBJ1-2 TRBV19
CAWRGSGQLYTF TGTGCCTGGAGAGGTTCGGGACAGCTCTACACCTTC . TRBD1 TRBJ1-2 TRBV30
CASSSGRSGNTIYF TGTGCCAGCAGTTCAGGGCGCTCTGGAAACACCATATATTTT . . TRBJ1-3 TRBV6-6
CASSYDSDYGYTF TGTGCCAGCAGCTACGACAGTGACTATGGCTACACCTTC . . TRBJ1-2 TRBV6-5
CASSLKPYEQYF TGTGCCAGCAGCTTAAAGCCATACGAGCAGTACTTC . . TRBJ2-7 TRBV7-6
CASSIRSGETGPYEQYF TGTGCCAGTAGTATTAGAAGTGGTGAGACAGGACCCTACGAGCAGTACTTC few . TRBJ2-7 TRBV19
CSSSPKGYEKLFF TGTTCCAGCAGTCCCAAGGGGTATGAAAAACTGTTTTTT . . TRBJ1-4 TRBV7-9
CASSEEFGGNNSPLHF TGTGCCAGCAGTGAGGAGTTCGGCGGCAATAATTCACCCCTCCACTTT . . TRBJ1-6 TRBV2
CASTSDWGTNTGELFF TGTGCCAGCACGTCGGACTGGGGGACTAACACCGGGGAGCTGTTTTTT . . TRBJ2-2 TRBV25-1
CAWSDRGGRAFF TGTGCCTGGAGTGACCGGGGAGGGCGAGCTTTCTTT . . TRBJ1-1 TRBV30
CASSSIPGQPEKLFF TGTGCCAGCAGTTCGATACCGGGACAGCCTGAAAAACTGTTTTTT few TRBD1 TRBJ1-4 TRBV2
CASRGQQRDSF TGTGCCAGCAGAGGACAGCAGAGGGATAGCTTC . . TRBJ2-7 TRBV6-1
CASSLAAGGNQPQHF TGTGCCAGCAGCTTAGCCGCGGGTGGCAATCAGCCCCAGCATTTT . . TRBJ1-5 TRBV7-2
CASSPRQGTNEKLFF TGTGCCAGCAGCCCGAGACAGGGTACTAATGAAAAACTGTTTTTT . TRBD1 TRBJ1-4 TRBV7-9